This T cell receptor beta chain was recovered during a study of blood T cell repertoires in COVID-19. Profiling relied on immunoSEQ multiplex PCR, and the TCRdb table lists in-frame clones only, not all of them. The repertoire holds 250,000 to 300,000 clones, approximately 82% seen once, with approximately 5% in the top ten. This TCR derives from a man aged 35 to 55 who had been exposed to COVID-19. Specimen: PBMCs or T cells enriched from blood (not recorded which).

CDR3: CASSPGTGRDTIYF. DNA of the CDR3: TGTGCCAGCAGCCCAGGGACAGGGAGAGACACCATATATTTT. The chain joins TRBV3-1 (or the pseudogene TRBV3-2) to TRBJ1-3, with TRBD1 matching over 9 bases. Germline V gives CDR1 LGHDT, CDR2 YNNKEL (reference sequence). J was trimmed by 8 bases and V by 4 bases; bases with no gene match: 6. The CDR3 extends over 14 amino acids.